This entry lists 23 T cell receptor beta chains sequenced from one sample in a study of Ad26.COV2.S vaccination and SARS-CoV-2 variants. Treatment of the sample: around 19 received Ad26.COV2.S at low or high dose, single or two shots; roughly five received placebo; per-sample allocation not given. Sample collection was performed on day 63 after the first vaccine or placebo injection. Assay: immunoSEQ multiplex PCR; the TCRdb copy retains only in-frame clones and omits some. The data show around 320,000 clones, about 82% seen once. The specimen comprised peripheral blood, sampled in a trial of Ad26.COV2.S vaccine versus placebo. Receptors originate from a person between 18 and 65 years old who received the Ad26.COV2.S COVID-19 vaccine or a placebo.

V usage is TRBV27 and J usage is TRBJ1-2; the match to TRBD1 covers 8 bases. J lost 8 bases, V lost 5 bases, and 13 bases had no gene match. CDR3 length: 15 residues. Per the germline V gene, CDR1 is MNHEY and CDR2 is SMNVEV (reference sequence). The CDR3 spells CASSLRDRSFGGYTF. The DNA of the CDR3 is TGTGCCAGCAGTCTCCGGGACAGGTCCTTCGGGGGCTACACCTTC.

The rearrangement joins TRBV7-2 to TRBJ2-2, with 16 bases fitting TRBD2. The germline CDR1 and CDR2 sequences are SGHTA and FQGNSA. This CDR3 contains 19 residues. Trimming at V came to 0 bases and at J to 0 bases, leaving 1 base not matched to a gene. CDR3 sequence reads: CASSLAGTSGGANTGELFF. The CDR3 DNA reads TGTGCCAGCAGCTTAGCCGGGACTAGCGGGGGGGCGAACACCGGGGAGCTGTTTTTT.

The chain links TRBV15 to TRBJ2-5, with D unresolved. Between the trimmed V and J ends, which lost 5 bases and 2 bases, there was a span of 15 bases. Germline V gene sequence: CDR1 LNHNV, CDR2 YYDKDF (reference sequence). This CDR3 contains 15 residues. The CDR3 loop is CATSSMGKKQETQYF. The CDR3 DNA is TGTGCCACCAGCTCAATGGGGAAGAAGCAAGAGACCCAGTACTTC.

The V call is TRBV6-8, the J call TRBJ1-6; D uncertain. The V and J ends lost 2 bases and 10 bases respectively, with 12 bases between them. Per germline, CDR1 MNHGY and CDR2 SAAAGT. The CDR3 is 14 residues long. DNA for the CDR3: TGTGCCAGCAGTTACCCATCTCGAAGATCACCCCTCCACTTT. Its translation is CASSYPSRRSPLHF.

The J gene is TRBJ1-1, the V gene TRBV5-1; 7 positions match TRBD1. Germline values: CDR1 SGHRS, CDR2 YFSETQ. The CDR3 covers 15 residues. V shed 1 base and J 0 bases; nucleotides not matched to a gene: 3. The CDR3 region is CASSLQGGLNTEAFF. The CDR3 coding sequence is TGCGCCAGCAGCTTGCAGGGGGGGTTGAACACTGAAGCTTTCTTT.

The chain's CDR3 is CASSGGQGSTEAFF. The CDR3 DNA reads as TGTGCCAGCAGCGGGGGACAGGGCAGCACTGAAGCTTTCTTT. This chain connects TRBV6-5 to TRBJ1-1; TRBD1 agrees at 9 bases. V shed 6 bases, J shed 4 bases, and the junction held 6 bases outside the gene matches. Per germline, CDR1 MNHEY and CDR2 SVGAGI. The CDR3 has 14 residues.

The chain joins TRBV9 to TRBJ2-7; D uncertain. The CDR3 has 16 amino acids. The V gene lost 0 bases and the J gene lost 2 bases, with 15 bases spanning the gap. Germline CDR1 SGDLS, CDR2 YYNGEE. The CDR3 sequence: CASSVASRSSAYEQYF. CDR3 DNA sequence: TGTGCCAGCAGCGTAGCATCCCGGAGCAGTGCCTACGAGCAGTACTTC.

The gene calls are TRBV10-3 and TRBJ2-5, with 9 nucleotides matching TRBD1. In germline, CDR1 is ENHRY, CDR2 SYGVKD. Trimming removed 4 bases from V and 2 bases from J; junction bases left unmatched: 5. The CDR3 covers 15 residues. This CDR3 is CAISGSDRGQETQYF. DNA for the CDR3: TGTGCCATCAGTGGGAGCGACAGGGGGCAAGAGACCCAGTACTTC.

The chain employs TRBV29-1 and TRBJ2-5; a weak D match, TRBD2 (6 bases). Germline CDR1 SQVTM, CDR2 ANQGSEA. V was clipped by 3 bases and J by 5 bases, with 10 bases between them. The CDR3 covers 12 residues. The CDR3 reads CSVDAGRETQYF. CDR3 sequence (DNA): TGCAGCGTTGACGCGGGGCGGGAGACCCAGTACTTC.

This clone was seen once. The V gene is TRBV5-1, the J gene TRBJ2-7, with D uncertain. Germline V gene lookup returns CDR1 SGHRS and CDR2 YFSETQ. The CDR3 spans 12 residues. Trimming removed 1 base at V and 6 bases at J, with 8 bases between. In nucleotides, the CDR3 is TGCGCCAGCAGCTTGCCTAACGGCGAGCAGTACTTC. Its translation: CASSLPNGEQYF.

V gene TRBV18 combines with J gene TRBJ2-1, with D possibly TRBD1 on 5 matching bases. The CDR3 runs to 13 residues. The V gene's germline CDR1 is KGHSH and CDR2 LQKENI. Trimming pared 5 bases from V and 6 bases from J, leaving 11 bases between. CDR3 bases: TGTGCCAGCTCAGCGGACATCAGCAATGAGCAGTTCTTC. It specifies CASSADISNEQFF.

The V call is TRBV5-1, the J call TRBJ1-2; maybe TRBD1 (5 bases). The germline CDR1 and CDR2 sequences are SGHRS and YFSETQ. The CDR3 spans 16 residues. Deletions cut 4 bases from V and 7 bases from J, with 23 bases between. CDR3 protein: CASSPGATIQGSGYTF. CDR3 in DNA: TGCGCCAGCAGCCCCGGGGCCACTATTCAGGGCAGTGGCTACACCTTC.

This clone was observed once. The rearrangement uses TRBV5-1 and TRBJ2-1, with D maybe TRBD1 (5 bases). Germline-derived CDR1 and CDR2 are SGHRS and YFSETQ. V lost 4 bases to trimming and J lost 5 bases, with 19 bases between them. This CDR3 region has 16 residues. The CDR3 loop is CASSSFTDSPNNEQFF. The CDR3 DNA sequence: TGCGCCAGCAGCAGTTTTACCGACAGCCCGAACAATGAGCAGTTCTTC.

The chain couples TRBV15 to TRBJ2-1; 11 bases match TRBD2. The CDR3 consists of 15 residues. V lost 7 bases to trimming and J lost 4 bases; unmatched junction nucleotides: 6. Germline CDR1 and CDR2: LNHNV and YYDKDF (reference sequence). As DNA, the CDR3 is TGTGCCACCAACCAAAGACTAGCGGGATACAATGAGCAGTTCTTC. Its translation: CATNQRLAGYNEQFF. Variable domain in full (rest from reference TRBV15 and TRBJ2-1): DAMVIQNPRYQVTQFGKPVTLSCSQTLNHNVMYWYQQKSSQAPKLLFHYYDKDFNNEADTPDNFQSRRPNTSFCFLDIRSPGLGDTAMYLCATNQRLAGYNEQFFGPGTRLTVL.

In DNA, the CDR3 is TGCGCCAGCAGCTCCTCCCACTGGACAGGGTTAAGCAATCAGCCCCAGCATTTT. Residues: CASSSSHWTGLSNQPQHF. The rearrangement links TRBV5-1 to TRBJ1-5; 8 bases agree with TRBD1. CDR3 length equals 18 residues. J gave up 1 base and V 3 bases, and 12 bases lay outside the gene matches. The germline V gene has CDR1 SGHRS and CDR2 YFSETQ. Drawing the rest from reference TRBV5-1 and TRBJ1-5, the complete variable domain is KAGVTQTPRYLIKTRGQQVTLSCSPISGHRSVSWYQQTPGQGLQFLFEYFSETQRNKGNFPGRFSGRQFSNSRSEMNVSTLELGDSALYLCASSSSHWTGLSNQPQHFGDGTRLSIL.

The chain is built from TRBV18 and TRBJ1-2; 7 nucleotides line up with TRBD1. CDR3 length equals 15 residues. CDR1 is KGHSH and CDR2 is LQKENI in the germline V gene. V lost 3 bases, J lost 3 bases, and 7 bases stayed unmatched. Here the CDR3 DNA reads TGTGCCAGCTCACCCCAGGGGGATAGTCACTATGGCTACACCTTC. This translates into CASSPQGDSHYGYTF.

The CDR3 region has the DNA TGTGCCAGCAGTTACTCGATGGGGGCGGAGAAGACCCAGTACTTC. It is translated as CASSYSMGAEKTQYF. This chain links TRBV6-6 with TRBJ2-5; possibly TRBD1 for D (6 bases). The CDR3 covers 15 residues. Trimming stripped 0 bases from V and 6 bases from J, with 14 bases between. Germline CDR1 MNHNY, CDR2 SVGAGI (reference sequence).

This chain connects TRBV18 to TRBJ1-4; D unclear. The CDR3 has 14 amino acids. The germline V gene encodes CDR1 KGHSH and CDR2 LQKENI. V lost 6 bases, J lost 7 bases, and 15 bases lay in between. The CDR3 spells CASSSGSTFEKLFF. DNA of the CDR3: TGTGCCAGCTCTTCCGGGTCCACGTTTGAAAAACTGTTTTTT.

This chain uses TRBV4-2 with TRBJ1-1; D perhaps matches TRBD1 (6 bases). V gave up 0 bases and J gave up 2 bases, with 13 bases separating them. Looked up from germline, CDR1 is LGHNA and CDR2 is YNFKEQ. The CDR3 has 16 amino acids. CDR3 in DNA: TGTGCCAGCAGCCAAGATCCGGGCAGGGGTAACACTGAAGCTTTCTTT. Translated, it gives CASSQDPGRGNTEAFF.

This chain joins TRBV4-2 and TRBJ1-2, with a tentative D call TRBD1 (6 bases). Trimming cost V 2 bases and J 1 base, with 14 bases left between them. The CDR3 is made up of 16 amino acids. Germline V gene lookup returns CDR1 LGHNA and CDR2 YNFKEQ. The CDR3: CASSQTDRIVNYGYTF. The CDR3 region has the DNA TGTGCCAGCAGCCAAACTGACAGGATCGTTAACTATGGCTACACCTTC.

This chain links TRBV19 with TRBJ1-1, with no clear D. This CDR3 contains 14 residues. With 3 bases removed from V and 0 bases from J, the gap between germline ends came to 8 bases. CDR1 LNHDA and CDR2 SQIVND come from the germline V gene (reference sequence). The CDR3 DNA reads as TGTGCCAGTAGTATTAGGGCCTTGAACACTGAAGCTTTCTTT. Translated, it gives CASSIRALNTEAFF.

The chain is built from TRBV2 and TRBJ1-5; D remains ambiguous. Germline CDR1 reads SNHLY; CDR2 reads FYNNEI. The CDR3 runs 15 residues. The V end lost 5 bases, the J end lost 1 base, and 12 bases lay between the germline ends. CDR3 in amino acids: CASSREGGSNQPQHF. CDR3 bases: TGTGCCAGCAGTAGGGAGGGAGGGAGCAATCAGCCCCAGCATTTT.

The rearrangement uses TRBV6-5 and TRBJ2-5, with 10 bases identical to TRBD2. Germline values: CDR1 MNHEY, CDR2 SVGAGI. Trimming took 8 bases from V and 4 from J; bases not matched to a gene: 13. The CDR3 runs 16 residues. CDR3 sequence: CASGLAEAGGPETQYF. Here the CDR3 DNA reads TGTGCCAGCGGTTTGGCCGAAGCGGGGGGGCCAGAGACCCAGTACTTC.